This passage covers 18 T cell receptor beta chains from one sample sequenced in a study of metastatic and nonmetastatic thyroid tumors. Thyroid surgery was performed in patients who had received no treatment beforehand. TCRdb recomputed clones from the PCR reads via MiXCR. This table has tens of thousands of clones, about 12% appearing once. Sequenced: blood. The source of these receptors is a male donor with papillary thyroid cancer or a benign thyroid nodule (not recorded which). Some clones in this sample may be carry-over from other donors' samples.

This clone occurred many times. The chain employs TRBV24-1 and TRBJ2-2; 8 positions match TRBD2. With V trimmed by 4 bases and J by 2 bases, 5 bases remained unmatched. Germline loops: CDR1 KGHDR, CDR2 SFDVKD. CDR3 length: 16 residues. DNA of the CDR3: TGTGCCACCAGTGACCCCGGGAGGGACAACACCGGGGAGCTGTTTTTT. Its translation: CATSDPGRDNTGELFF.

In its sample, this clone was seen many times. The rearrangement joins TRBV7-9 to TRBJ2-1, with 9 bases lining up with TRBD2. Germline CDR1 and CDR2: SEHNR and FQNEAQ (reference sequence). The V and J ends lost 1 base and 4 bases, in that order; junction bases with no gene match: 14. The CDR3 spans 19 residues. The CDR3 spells CASSLGWVGRLAGYNEQFF. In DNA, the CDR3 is TGTGCCAGCAGCTTAGGGTGGGTAGGGAGGCTAGCGGGATACAATGAGCAGTTCTTC.

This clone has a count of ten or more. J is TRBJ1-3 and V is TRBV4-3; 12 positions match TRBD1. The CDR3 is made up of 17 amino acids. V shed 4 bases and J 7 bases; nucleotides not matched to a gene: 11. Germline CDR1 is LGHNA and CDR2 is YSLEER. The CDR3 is CASSRTSGTGGMNTIYF. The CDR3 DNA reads TGCGCCAGCAGCCGAACATCCGGGACAGGGGGCATGAACACCATATATTTT.

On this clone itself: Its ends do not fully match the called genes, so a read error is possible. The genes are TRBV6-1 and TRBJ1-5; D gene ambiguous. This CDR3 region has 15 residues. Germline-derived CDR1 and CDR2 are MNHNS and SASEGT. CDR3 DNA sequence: TGTGCCAGTAGTGAATCTCTACAGTCCAATCAGCCCCAGCATTTT. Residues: CASSESLQSNQPQHF.

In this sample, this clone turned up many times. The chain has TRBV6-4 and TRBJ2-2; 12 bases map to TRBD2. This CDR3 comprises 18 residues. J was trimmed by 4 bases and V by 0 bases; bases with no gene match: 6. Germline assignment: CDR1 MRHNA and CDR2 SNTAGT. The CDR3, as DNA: TGTGCCAGCAGTGACTCGACTAGCGGGAGAACGGGCACCGGGGAGCTGTTTTTT. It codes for CASSDSTSGRTGTGELFF.

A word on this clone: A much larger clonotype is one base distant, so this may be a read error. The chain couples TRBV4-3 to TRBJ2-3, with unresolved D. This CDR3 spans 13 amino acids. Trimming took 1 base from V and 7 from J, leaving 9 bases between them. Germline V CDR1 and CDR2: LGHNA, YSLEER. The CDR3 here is CASSQGLGNTQYF. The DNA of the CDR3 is TGCGCCAGCAGCCAAGGCTTGGGGAATACGCAGTATTTT.

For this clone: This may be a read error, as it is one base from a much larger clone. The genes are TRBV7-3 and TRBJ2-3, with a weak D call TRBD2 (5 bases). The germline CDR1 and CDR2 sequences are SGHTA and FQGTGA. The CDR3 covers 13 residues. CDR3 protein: CASSFGGPDTKYF. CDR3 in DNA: TGTGCCAGCAGCTTTGGCGGGCCGGATACGAAGTATTTT.

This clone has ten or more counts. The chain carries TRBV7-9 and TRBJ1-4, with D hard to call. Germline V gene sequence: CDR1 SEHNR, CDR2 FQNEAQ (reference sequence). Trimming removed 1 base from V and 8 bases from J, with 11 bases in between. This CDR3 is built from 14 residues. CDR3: CASSLVGFQEKLFF. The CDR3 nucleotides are TGTGCCAGCAGCTTAGTCGGGTTTCAGGAAAAACTGTTTTTT.

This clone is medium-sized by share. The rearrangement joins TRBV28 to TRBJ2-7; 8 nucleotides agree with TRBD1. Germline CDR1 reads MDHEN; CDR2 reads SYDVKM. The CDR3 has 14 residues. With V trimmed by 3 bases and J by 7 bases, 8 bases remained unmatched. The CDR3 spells CASSFSQGAGEQYF. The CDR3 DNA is TGTGCCAGCAGTTTTTCTCAGGGGGCAGGGGAGCAGTACTTC.

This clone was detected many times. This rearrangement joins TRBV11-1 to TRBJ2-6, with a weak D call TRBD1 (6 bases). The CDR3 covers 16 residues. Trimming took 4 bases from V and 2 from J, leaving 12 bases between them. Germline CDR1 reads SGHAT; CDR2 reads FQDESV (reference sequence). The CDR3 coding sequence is TGTGCCAGCAGCTCCTGGACAGACCCTGGGGCCAACGTCCTGACTTTC. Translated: CASSSWTDPGANVLTF.

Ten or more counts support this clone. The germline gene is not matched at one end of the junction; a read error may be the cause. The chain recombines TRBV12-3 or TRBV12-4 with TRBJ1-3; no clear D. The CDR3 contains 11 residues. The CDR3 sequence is CASTSGPDSDF. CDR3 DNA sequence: TGTGCCAGCACTTCCGGGCCGGATAGTGACTTT.

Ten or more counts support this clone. The CDR3 nucleotides read TGCAGTGCCACAAGGGCTAGCGGCACAGATACGCAGTATTTT. Translating gives CSATRASGTDTQYF. The chain uses TRBV20-1 and TRBJ2-3, with D perhaps TRBD2 (6 bases). The CDR3 runs 14 residues. The germline V gene encodes CDR1 DFQATT and CDR2 SNEGSKA (reference sequence). V lost 6 bases to trimming and J lost 1 base, with 14 bases between them.

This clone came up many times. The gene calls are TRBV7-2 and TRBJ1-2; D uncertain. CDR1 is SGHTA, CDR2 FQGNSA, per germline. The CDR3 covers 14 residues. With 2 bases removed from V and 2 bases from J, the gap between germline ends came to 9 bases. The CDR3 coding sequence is TGTGCCAGCAGCTTATCCGAGGAAAACTATGGCTACACCTTC. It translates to CASSLSEENYGYTF.

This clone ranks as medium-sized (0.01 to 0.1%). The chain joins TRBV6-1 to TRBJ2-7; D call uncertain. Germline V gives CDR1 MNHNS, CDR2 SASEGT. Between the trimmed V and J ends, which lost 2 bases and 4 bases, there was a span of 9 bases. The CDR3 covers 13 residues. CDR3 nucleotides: TGTGCCAGCAGTGAACATTACGGATACGAGCAGTACTTC. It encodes CASSEHYGYEQYF.

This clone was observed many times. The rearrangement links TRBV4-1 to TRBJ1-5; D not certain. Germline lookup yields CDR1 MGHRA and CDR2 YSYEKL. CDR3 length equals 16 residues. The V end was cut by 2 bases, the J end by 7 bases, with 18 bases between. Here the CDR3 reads CASSQILNRKGQPQHF. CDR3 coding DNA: TGCGCCAGCAGCCAAATACTGAACCGGAAGGGCCAGCCCCAGCATTTT.

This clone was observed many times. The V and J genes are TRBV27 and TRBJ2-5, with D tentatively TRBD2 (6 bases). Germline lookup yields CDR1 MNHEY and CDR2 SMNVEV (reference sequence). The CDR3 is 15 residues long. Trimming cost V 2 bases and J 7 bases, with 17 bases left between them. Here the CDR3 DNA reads TGTGCCAGCAGTTTACAGTCTCCGAGGGGAGGGACCCAGTACTTC. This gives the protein CASSLQSPRGGTQYF.

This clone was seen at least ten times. The CDR3 DNA follows: TGCAGTGCTAGGGCCTCGAGATTAAAAGATACGCAGTATTTT. It yields the protein CSARASRLKDTQYF. The chain employs TRBV20-1 and TRBJ2-3; no clear D gene. Looked up from germline, CDR1 is DFQATT and CDR2 is SNEGSKA (reference sequence). This CDR3 region has 14 residues. Trimming left V 3 bases short and J 5 bases short, with 15 bases between.

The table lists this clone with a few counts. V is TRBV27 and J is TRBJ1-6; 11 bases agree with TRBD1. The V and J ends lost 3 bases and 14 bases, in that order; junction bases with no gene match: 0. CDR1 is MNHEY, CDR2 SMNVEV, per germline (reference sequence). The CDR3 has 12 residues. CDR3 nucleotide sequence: TGTGCCAGCAGTTTGGGACAGGGGGCCCTCCACTTT. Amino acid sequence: CASSLGQGALHF.